This T cell receptor beta chain was sequenced during a study of graft-versus-host responses after intestinal transplantation. Study-level information: Transplantation in recipients was multivisceral, liver-intestinal, or isolated intestinal. Study-level findings and limits: The recipient marrow held GvH clones, and some of them showed up first in ileum or blood. With peak circulating GvH clone levels came an association with early post-transplant HvG declines. Individuals carrying graft-donor T cell macrochimerism showed high graft-versus-host to host-versus-graft clonal ratios in allografts.

Trimming shortened V by 3 bases and J by 1 base, and 8 bases separated the two germline ends. Germline V gene data show CDR1 as MNHNS and CDR2 as SASEGT. This CDR3 has 14 residues. This clone came up a few times. What it recognizes is unknown. Generated by immunoSEQ multiplex PCR, the TCRdb table keeps only in-frame clones and is missing some. The top ten clones hold around 1.1% of a sample with 20,000 to 30,000 clones, over 65% of them seen once. The sequence came from a human patient who received an intestinal transplant, so some T cells may come from the graft donor. The chain has TRBV6-1 and TRBJ2-3, with TRBD2 as a possible D gene (5 bases). The input for sequencing was PBMCs, taken approximately four weeks after intestinal transplant. CDR3 loop: CASSEISGTDTQYF. The CDR3 DNA follows: TGTGCCAGCAGTGAGATTAGCGGCACAGATACGCAGTATTTT.